Presented here are 25 T cell receptor beta chains from one specimen sequenced in a study of T cell responses to AZD1222 COVID-19 vaccine. Repertoires were generated with immunoSEQ multiplex PCR, while TCRdb's copy carries only in-frame clones and drops some. The repertoire consists of fewer than 85,000 clones, with approximately 92% occurring once and the leading ten covering approximately 30%. The material was peripheral blood, obtained on day 0 of AZD1222 vaccination. These receptors were taken from an adult in good health.

The genes are TRBV2 and TRBJ1-2; D ambiguous. V shed 6 bases and J shed 0 bases, with 14 bases lying between them. This CDR3 spans 15 amino acids. Germline V gene lookup returns CDR1 SNHLY and CDR2 FYNNEI. The CDR3 spells CASSRSGISNYGYTF. In DNA, the CDR3 is TGTGCCAGCAGCCGATCGGGGATATCTAACTATGGCTACACCTTC.

The gene calls are TRBV6-5 and TRBJ1-1; D gene unclear. The V gene lost 6 bases and the J gene lost 0 bases, with 8 bases spanning the gap. Germline CDR1 MNHEY, CDR2 SVGAGI. The CDR3 runs 13 residues. For the CDR3, the DNA is TGTGCCAGCAGGACATCCATGAACACTGAAGCTTTCTTT. Its translation: CASRTSMNTEAFF.

The rearrangement uses TRBV5-4 and TRBJ2-3, with 9 bases that match TRBD1. Germline-derived CDR1 and CDR2 are SGHNT and YYREEE (reference sequence). There are 15 residues in the CDR3. With V trimmed by 4 bases and J by 2 bases, 5 bases remained unmatched. CDR3 DNA: TGTGCCAGCAGCGCGGACAGGGGAACCACAGATACGCAGTATTTT. It translates to CASSADRGTTDTQYF.

V gene TRBV12-3 or TRBV12-4 combines with J gene TRBJ2-1; D gene unclear. With 6 bases removed from V and 6 bases from J, the gap between germline ends came to 9 bases. The CDR3 has 12 amino acids. The CDR3 DNA sequence: TGTGCCAGCAGACCCGGACCCAATGAGCAGTTCTTC. Its translation: CASRPGPNEQFF.

The chain employs TRBV12-3 or TRBV12-4 and TRBJ2-1; D gene unclear. The CDR3 totals 13 residues. V lost 2 bases and J 6 bases, leaving 8 bases between the germline ends. The CDR3 loop reads CASSLSVSNEQFF. As DNA, the CDR3 is TGTGCCAGCAGTTTATCGGTTAGCAATGAGCAGTTCTTC.

This chain joins TRBV6-5 and TRBJ2-7; either TRBD1 or TRBD2 may fit D (5 bases each). The germline gives CDR1 MNHEY, CDR2 SVGAGI. The CDR3 length is 15 residues. V lost 0 bases and J 3 bases, leaving 12 bases between the germline ends. The CDR3 bases are TGTGCCAGCAGTTACTCGTTCCAGGGAGTCTACGAGCAGTACTTC. This encodes CASSYSFQGVYEQYF.

The chain combines TRBV10-3 with TRBJ1-5; TRBD1 might be the D (5 bases). V lost 4 bases and J lost 4, with 8 bases in between. Per germline, CDR1 ENHRY and CDR2 SYGVKD. CDR3 size: 13 residues. CDR3: CAISGDGNQPQHF. CDR3 nucleotide sequence: TGTGCCATCAGTGGGGACGGGAATCAGCCCCAGCATTTT.

The chain uses TRBV28 and TRBJ1-1; a weak D match, TRBD1 (5 bases). V lost 5 bases to trimming and J lost 10 bases, with 26 bases between them. The CDR3 sequence is 16 residues long. Germline V lookup: CDR1 MDHEN, CDR2 SYDVKM. CDR3 DNA: TGTGCCAGCAGTCCCCCGGGGACCCTGGTAATGCCAGGAGCTTTCTTT. Protein: CASSPPGTLVMPGAFF.

CDR3 DNA sequence: TGCGCCAGCCGACTTGGACTAGCGGGAAGCGAGCAGTACTTC. Its protein product is CASRLGLAGSEQYF. This rearrangement joins TRBV5-1 to TRBJ2-7, with TRBD2 matching 12 bases. V gave up 7 bases and J gave up 6 bases; unmatched junction bases: 8. This CDR3 contains 14 residues. CDR1 is SGHRS and CDR2 is YFSETQ in the germline V gene. Looking up the rest from reference TRBV5-1 and TRBJ2-7 gives the full variable domain: KAGVTQTPRYLIKTRGQQVTLSCSPISGHRSVSWYQQTPGQGLQFLFEYFSETQRNKGNFPGRFSGRQFSNSRSEMNVSTLELGDSALYLCASRLGLAGSEQYFGPGTRLTVT.

The rearrangement uses TRBV5-1 and TRBJ2-2, with 7 positions matching TRBD1. The V gene end was trimmed by 3 bases and the J gene end by 0 bases; junction bases not matched to a gene: 2. The germline V gene encodes CDR1 SGHRS and CDR2 YFSETQ. The CDR3 runs to 15 residues. The CDR3 DNA is TGCGCCAGCAGCTGGGGACAGCCGAACACCGGGGAGCTGTTTTTT. It encodes CASSWGQPNTGELFF.

The V call is TRBV9, the J call TRBJ2-2; 7 nucleotides agree with TRBD1. CDR3 size: 16 residues. Looked up from germline, CDR1 is SGDLS and CDR2 is YYNGEE. J lost 3 bases, V lost 3 bases, and 8 bases had no gene match. The CDR3 reads CASSGRQGADTGELFF. The CDR3 region has the DNA TGTGCCAGCAGCGGACGACAGGGCGCCGACACCGGGGAGCTGTTTTTT.

This chain connects TRBV2 to TRBJ2-1; 11 bases are a match to TRBD2. This CDR3 contains 15 residues. Per the germline V gene, CDR1 is SNHLY and CDR2 is FYNNEI. V dropped 6 bases and J dropped 5; count of bases not matched to a gene: 6. The CDR3 reads CASRGTSGPNNEQFF. In DNA, the CDR3 is TGTGCCAGCAGGGGGACTAGCGGCCCCAACAATGAGCAGTTCTTC.

The CDR3 DNA sequence: TGTGCCAGCAGCTTACAGGGTATATTAGCCACAGATACGCAGTATTTT. Its translation: CASSLQGILATDTQYF. The chain links TRBV27 to TRBJ2-3, with D perhaps TRBD1 (6 bases). V gave up 6 bases and J gave up 2 bases, with 18 bases separating them. Germline CDR1 reads MNHEY; CDR2 reads SMNVEV (reference sequence). This CDR3 contains 16 residues.

This clone has a handful of counts. V gene TRBV7-9 combines with J gene TRBJ1-3; D gene uncertain. The germline gives CDR1 SEHNR, CDR2 FQNEAQ (reference sequence). This CDR3 has 12 residues. Trimming cost V 0 bases and J 4 bases, with 1 base left between them. CDR3 sequence (DNA): TGTGCCAGCAGCTTAGCGGGAAACACCATATATTTT. As protein: CASSLAGNTIYF.

This chain uses TRBV9 with TRBJ1-2; D gene unclear. The CDR3 length is 13 residues. V was clipped by 4 bases and J by 1 base, with 8 bases between them. Germline values: CDR1 SGDLS, CDR2 YYNGEE. The CDR3 reads CASSLDGNYGYTF. The CDR3, as DNA: TGTGCCAGCAGCCTCGACGGTAACTATGGCTACACCTTC.

This chain uses TRBV4-2 with TRBJ1-5, with D perhaps TRBD1 (6 bases). Germline CDR1 is LGHNA and CDR2 is YNFKEQ. The CDR3 loop spans 16 amino acids. Deletions cut 0 bases from V and 1 base from J, with 10 bases between. Here the CDR3 reads CASSQETGLSNQPQHF. CDR3 DNA: TGTGCCAGCAGCCAAGAGACAGGTCTGAGCAATCAGCCCCAGCATTTT.

The chain joins TRBV27 to TRBJ2-5; TRBD2 matches 12 bases. The CDR3 length is 19 residues. CDR1 is MNHEY and CDR2 is SMNVEV in the germline V gene (reference sequence). The junction had 11 bases not matched to a gene; V was cut back by 3 bases and J by 0 bases. The CDR3 reads CASSLSSGREGLYQETQYF. The CDR3, as DNA: TGTGCCAGCAGTTTGTCTAGCGGGAGGGAAGGATTGTACCAAGAGACCCAGTACTTC.

This clone was recorded a few times. This sequence joins TRBV2 and TRBJ1-5, with D tentatively TRBD1 (5 bases). The germline gives CDR1 SNHLY, CDR2 FYNNEI. The CDR3 has 13 amino acids. V was shortened by 6 bases and J by 3 bases, with 9 bases between the two germline ends. The CDR3 region has the DNA TGTGCCAGCAGCGGGACTTCCAATCAGCCCCAGCATTTT. Translation gives CASSGTSNQPQHF.

The V call is TRBV7-2, the J call TRBJ2-1; D is perhaps TRBD2 (5 bases). The CDR3 contains 15 residues. CDR1 SGHTA and CDR2 FQGNSA come from the germline V gene. V lost 1 base and J lost 3, with 10 bases in between. CDR3 protein: CASSLEAANYNEQFF. CDR3 nucleotide sequence: TGTGCCAGCAGCTTAGAAGCGGCCAACTACAATGAGCAGTTCTTC. Full variable domain (rest looked up from reference TRBV7-2 and TRBJ2-1): GAGVSQSPSNKVTEKGKDVELRCDPISGHTALYWYRQSLGQGLEFLIYFQGNSAPDKSGLPSDRFSAERTGGSVSTLTIQRTQQEDSAVYLCASSLEAANYNEQFFGPGTRLTVL.

The count of this clone is one. V gene TRBV6-1 combines with J gene TRBJ1-5; D might be TRBD1 (6 bases). V lost 1 base and J 0 bases, leaving 16 bases between the germline ends. The CDR3 is 18 amino acids. Germline-derived CDR1 and CDR2 are MNHNS and SASEGT. This CDR3 reads CASSEGRRGQNSNQPQHF. The CDR3, as DNA: TGTGCCAGCAGTGAAGGACGTCGGGGGCAGAATAGCAATCAGCCCCAGCATTTT.

The CDR3 region has the DNA TGCGCCAGCAGCTTTACTAGCGACTCCTACAATGAGCAGTTCTTC. Protein sequence: CASSFTSDSYNEQFF. The chain has TRBV5-1 and TRBJ2-1, with TRBD2 identical over 7 bases. With V trimmed by 2 bases and J by 0 bases, 2 bases remained unmatched. Germline CDR1 and CDR2: SGHRS and YFSETQ. The CDR3 spans 15 residues.

The chain employs TRBV28 and TRBJ1-3; D may be TRBD1 (5 bases). This CDR3 contains 14 residues. The V end was cut by 7 bases, the J end by 1 base, with 11 bases between. CDR1 MDHEN and CDR2 SYDVKM come from the germline V gene. The CDR3 coding sequence is TGTGCCAGCAAGGAAGGGGTTTCTGGAAACACCATATATTTT. Protein product: CASKEGVSGNTIYF.

The chain carries TRBV4-2 and TRBJ2-4; 10 nucleotides align to TRBD2. The CDR3 length is 21 residues. CDR1 and CDR2 (germline): LGHNA, YNFKEQ. V lost 0 bases and J lost 6; bases outside the gene matches: 20. The CDR3 spells CASSQEVASGSYNGLGNIQYF. The DNA for the CDR3 is TGTGCCAGCAGCCAAGAGGTGGCTAGCGGGAGTTACAATGGTCTTGGAAACATTCAGTACTTC.

The chain recombines TRBV30 with TRBJ2-7; D remains ambiguous. V was clipped by 0 bases and J by 5 bases, with 23 bases between them. Germline-derived CDR1 and CDR2 are GTSNPN and SVGIG (reference sequence). The CDR3 runs 17 residues. The CDR3: CAWSVPFKFAGRNEQYF. CDR3 bases: TGTGCCTGGAGTGTTCCTTTTAAGTTCGCCGGGCGCAACGAGCAGTACTTC.

The CDR3 DNA follows: TGTGCCAGCAGCCTTGAGGGGTTCTCCTACGAGCAGTACTTC. It yields the protein CASSLEGFSYEQYF. J is TRBJ2-7 and V is TRBV28, with D perhaps TRBD1 or TRBD2 (5 bases each). V lost 6 bases, J lost 0 bases, and 12 bases lay in between. The germline V gene has CDR1 MDHEN and CDR2 SYDVKM. The CDR3 runs 14 residues.